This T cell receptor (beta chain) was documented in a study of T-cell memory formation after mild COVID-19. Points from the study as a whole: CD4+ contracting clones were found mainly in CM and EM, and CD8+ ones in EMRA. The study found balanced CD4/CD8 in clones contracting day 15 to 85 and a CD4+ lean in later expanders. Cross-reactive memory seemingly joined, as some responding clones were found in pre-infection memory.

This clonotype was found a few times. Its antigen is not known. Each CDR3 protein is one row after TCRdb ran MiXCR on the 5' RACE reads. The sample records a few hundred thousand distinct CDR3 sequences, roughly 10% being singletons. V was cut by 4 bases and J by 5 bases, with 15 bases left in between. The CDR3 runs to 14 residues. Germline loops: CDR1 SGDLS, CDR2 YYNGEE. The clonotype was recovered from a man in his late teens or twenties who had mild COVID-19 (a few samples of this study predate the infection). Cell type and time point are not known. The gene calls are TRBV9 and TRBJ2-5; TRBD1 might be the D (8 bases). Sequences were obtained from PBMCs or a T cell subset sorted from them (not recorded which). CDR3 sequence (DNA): TGTGCCAGCAGCACATACAGGGGGGGGGAGACCCAGTACTTC. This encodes CASSTYRGGETQYF.